This T cell receptor beta chain was found in a study of vaccination effects on CD4 cells after COVID-19. Study overall: Post-vaccine sample collection fell at a median of 72 days after the second dose. Overall study results and limits: Vaccine- and infection-induced clones showed marked clonal contraction late following vaccination.

On this clone: The antigen is not known.

It was after roughly ten days of culture that CD4+ T cells were isolated. BNT162b2 vaccine or mRNA-1273 vaccine was given to participants in two doses. Half-medium exchanges with IL-2 medium took place on days 3 and 7. CDR3 length: 14 residues. V lost 7 bases and J 5 bases, leaving 17 bases between the germline ends. Germline lookup yields CDR1 MNHEY and CDR2 SVGAGI. Profiled with immunoSEQ multiplex PCR; TCRdb holds only in-frame clones, not every one. The sample carries about 66,000 clones, around 70% recorded once. Sequenced here: CD4+ T cells from PBMCs cultured without peptide, sampled after COVID-19 vaccination. The rearrangement joins TRBV6-5 to TRBJ1-2, with a possible D match to TRBD1 (6 bases). The receptor's source is a human donor who received a COVID-19 vaccine. CDR3 sequence (DNA): TGTGCCAGCAATTCTCAGGGGCGATTTTATGGCTACACCTTC. It specifies CASNSQGRFYGYTF.